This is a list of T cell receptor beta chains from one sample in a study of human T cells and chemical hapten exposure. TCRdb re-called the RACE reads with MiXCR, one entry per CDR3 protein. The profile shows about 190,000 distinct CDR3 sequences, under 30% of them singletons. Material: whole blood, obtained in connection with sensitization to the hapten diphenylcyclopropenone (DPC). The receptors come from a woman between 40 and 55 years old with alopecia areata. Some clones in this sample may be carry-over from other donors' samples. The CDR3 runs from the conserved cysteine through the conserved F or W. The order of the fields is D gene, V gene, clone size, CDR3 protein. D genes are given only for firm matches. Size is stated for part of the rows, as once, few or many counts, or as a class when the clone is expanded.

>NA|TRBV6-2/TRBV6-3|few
CASSYGQTPNQPQHF
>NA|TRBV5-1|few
CASSLEEGSGELFF
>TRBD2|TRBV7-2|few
CASSRGVYQETQYF
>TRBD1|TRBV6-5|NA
CASSTDRVRTEAFF
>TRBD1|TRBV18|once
CASSPRTGRSTEAFF
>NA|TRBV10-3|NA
CAISDNRELVFF
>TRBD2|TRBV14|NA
CASRPAGGPYNEQFF
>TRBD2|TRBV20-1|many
CSAANARTRGADTQYF
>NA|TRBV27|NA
CASSTRDPWNEQYF
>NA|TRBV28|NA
CASTIYRSPLHF
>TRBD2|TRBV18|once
CASSLTAAGGAGSYEQYF
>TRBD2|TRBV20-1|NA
CSARGASGYTDTQYF
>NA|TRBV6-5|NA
CASSYSEYGRGTDTQYF
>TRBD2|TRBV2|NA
CARQTGLSYNEQFF
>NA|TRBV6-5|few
CASRPGTLTYNEQFF
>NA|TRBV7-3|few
CASSPPFRNEQFF
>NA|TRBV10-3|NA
CAISETSGEQFF
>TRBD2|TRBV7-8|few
CASSRLAGSTDTQYF
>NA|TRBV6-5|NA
CASSYSVSAPSSYEQYF
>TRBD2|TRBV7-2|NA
CASSSLAGDPTDTQYF
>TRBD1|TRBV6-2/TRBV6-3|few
CGAGGRQPQHF
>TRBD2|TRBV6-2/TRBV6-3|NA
CASRKLAGGFTDTQYF
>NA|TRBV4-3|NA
CASSQDLRQPQHF
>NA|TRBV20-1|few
CSARDLGHHNQPQHF
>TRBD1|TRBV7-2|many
CASSLRTGEGQETQYF
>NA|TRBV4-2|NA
CASSRSSDTYYEQYF
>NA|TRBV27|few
CASSIYEQYF
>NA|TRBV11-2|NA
CASSRMSGSDTQYF
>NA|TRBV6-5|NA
CASSGKWGEPQHF
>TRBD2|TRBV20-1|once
CSAPSGLAGGFVTGELFF
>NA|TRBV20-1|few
CSASRGPSYNEQFF
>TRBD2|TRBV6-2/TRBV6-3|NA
CASSYSASGGAWGDNEQFF
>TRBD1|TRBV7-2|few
CASSLGQGARYEQYF
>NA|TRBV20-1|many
CSARAPLDTGQVFF
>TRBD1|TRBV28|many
CASSQGQDGYTF
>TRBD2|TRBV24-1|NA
CATSDARPGLVNEQFF
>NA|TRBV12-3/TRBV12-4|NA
CASSLGAGEQYF
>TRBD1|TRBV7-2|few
CASSWGQGRSQPQHF
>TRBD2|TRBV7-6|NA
CASSLQASGTYEQYF
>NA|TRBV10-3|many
CAISPTGREQYF
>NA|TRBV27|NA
CASSPRRLGQETQYF
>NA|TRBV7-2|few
CASSYTRDEKLFF
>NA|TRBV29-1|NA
CSVTGNTEAFF
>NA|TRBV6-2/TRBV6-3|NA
CASGRVNTDTQYF
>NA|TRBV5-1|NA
CASSPVQGSYEQYF
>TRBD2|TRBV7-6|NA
CASSSLAGRGPDTQYF